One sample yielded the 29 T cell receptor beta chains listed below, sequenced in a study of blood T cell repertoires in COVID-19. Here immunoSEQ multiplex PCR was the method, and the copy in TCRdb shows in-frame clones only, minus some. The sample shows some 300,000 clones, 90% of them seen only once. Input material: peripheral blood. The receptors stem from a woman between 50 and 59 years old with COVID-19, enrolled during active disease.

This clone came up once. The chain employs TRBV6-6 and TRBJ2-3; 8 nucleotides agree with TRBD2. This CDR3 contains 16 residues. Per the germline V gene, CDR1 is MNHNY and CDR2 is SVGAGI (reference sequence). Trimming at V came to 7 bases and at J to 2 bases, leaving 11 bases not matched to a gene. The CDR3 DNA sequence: TGTGCCAGCAAAAGAACCGGGGGGGGCGCCACAGATACGCAGTATTTT. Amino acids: CASKRTGGGATDTQYF.

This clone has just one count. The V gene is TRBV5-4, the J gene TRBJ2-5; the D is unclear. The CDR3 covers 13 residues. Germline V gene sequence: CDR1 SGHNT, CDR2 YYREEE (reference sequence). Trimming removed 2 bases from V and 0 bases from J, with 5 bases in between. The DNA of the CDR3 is TGTGCCAGCAGCTTTCCCTACCAAGAGACCCAGTACTTC. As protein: CASSFPYQETQYF.

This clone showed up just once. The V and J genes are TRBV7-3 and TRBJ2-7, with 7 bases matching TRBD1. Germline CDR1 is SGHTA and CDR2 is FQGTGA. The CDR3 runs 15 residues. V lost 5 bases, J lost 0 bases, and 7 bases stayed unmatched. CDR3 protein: CASSLGQVPSYEQYF. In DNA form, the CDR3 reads TGTGCCAGCAGCCTTGGACAGGTACCCTCCTACGAGCAGTACTTC. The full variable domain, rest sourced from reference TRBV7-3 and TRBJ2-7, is GAGVSQTPSNKVTEKGKYVELRCDPISGHTALYWYRQSLGQGPEFLIYFQGTGAADDSGLPNDRFFAVRPEGSVSTLKIQRTERGDSAVYLCASSLGQVPSYEQYFGPGTRLTVT.

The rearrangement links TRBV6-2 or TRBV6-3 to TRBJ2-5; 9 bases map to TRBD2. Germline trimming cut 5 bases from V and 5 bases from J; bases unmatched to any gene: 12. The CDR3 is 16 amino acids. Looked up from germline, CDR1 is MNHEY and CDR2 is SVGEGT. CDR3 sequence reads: CASSPALAGVLETQYF. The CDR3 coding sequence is TGTGCCAGCAGTCCGGCATTAGCGGGAGTCTTGGAGACCCAGTACTTC.

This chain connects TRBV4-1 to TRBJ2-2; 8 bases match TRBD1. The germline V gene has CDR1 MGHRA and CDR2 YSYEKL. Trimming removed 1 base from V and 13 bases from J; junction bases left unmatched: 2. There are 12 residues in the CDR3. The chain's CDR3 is CASSQGTGRLFF. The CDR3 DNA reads TGCGCCAGCAGCCAAGGGACAGGGAGGCTGTTTTTT.

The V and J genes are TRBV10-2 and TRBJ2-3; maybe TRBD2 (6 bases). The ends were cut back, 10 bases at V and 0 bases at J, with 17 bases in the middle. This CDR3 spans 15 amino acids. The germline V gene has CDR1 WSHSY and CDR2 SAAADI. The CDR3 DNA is TGCGCCACCGCCCGGGGGAGGACTAGCACAGATACGCAGTATTTT. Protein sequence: CATARGRTSTDTQYF.

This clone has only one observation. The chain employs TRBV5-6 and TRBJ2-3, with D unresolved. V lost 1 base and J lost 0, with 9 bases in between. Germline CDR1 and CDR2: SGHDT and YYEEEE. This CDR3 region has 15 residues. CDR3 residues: CASSLNALSTDTQYF. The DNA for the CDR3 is TGTGCCAGCAGCTTGAACGCCCTAAGCACAGATACGCAGTATTTT.

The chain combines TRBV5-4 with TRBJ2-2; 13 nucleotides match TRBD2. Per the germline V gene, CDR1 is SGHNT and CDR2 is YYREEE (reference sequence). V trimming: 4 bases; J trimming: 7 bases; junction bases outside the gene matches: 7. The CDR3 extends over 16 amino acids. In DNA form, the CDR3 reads TGTGCCAGCAGCACCGGGACTAGCGGGGCGGGCGGGGAGCTGTTTTTT. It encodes CASSTGTSGAGGELFF.

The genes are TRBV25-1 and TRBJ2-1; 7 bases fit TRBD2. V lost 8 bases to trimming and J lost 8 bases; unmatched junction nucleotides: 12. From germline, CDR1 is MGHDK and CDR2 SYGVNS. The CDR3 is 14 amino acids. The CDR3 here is CASRPGGSSHEQFF. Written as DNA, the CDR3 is TGTGCCAGCCGTCCCGGGGGGAGCTCCCATGAGCAGTTCTTC.

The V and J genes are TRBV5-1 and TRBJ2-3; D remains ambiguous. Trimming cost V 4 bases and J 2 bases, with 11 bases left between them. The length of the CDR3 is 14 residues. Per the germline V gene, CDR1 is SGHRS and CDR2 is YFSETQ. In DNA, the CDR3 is TGCGCCAGCAGCCGAACCGCTACCACAGATACGCAGTATTTT. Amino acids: CASSRTATTDTQYF.

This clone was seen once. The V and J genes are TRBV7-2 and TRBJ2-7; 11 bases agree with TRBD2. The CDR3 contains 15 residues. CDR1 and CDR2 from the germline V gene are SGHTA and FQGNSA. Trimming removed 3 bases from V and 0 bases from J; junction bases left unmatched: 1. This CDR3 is CASSFLAGGSYEQYF. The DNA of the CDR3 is TGTGCCAGCAGCTTCCTAGCGGGAGGCTCCTACGAGCAGTACTTC.

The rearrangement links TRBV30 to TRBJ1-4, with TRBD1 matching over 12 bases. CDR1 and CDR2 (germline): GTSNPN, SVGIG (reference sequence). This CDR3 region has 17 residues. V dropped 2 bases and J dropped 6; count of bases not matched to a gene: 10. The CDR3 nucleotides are TGTGCCTGGAGTACCCCCCCGGGACAGGGGGCTTATGAAAAACTGTTTTTT. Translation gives CAWSTPPGQGAYEKLFF. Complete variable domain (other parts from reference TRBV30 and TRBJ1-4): SQTIHQWPATLVQPVGSPLSLECTVEGTSNPNLYWYRQAAGRGLQLLFYSVGIGQISSEVPQNLSASRPQDRQFILSSKKLLLSDSGFYLCAWSTPPGQGAYEKLFFGSGTQLSVL.

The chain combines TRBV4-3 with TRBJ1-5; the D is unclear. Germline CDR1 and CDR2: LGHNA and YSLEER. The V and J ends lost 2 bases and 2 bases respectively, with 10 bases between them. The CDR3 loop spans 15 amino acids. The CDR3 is CASSQWRNGNQPQHF. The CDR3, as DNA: TGCGCCAGCAGCCAATGGAGGAATGGCAATCAGCCCCAGCATTTT.

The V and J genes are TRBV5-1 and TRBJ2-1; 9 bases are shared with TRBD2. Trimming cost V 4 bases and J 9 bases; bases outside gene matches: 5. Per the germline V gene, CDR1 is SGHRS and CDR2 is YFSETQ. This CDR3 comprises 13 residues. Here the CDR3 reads CASSLGTSLEQFF. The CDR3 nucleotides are TGCGCCAGCAGCCTAGGGACTAGCCTTGAGCAGTTCTTC. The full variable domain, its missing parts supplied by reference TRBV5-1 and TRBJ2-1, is KAGVTQTPRYLIKTRGQQVTLSCSPISGHRSVSWYQQTPGQGLQFLFEYFSETQRNKGNFPGRFSGRQFSNSRSEMNVSTLELGDSALYLCASSLGTSLEQFFGPGTRLTVL.

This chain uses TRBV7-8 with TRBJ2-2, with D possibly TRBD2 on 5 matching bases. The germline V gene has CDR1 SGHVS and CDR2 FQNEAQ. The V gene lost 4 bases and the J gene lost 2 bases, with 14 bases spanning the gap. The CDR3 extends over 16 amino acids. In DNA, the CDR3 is TGTGCCAGCAGCTCCCGAGTAGCGAGAAACACCGGGGAGCTGTTTTTT. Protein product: CASSSRVARNTGELFF.

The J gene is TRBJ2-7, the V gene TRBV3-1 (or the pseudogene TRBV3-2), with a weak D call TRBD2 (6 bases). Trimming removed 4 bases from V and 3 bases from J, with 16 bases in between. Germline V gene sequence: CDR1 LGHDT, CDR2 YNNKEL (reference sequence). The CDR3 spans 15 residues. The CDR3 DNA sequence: TGTGCCAGCAGCCCCTCGGGACTTCAGGGCTACGAGCAGTACTTC. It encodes CASSPSGLQGYEQYF.

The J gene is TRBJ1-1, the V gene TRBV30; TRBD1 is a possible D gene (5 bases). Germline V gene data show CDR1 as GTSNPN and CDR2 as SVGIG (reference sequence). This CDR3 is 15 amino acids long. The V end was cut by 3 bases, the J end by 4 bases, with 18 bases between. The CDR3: CAWSPSGVPSTEAFF. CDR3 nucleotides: TGTGCCTGGAGCCCTTCGGGGGTCCCGAGCACTGAAGCTTTCTTT.

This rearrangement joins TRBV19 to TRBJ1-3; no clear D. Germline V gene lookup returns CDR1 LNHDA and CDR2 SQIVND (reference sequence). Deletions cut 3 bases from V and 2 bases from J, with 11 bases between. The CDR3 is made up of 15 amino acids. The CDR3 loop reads CASSIGGKTGNTIYF. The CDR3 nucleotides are TGTGCCAGTAGTATTGGCGGGAAAACTGGAAACACCATATATTTT.

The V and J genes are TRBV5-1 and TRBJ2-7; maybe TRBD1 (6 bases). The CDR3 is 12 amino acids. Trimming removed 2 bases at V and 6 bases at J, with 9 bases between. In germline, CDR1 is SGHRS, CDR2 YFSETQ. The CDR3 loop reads CASSFDRSEQYF. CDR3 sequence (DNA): TGCGCCAGCAGCTTTGACAGGAGCGAGCAGTACTTC.

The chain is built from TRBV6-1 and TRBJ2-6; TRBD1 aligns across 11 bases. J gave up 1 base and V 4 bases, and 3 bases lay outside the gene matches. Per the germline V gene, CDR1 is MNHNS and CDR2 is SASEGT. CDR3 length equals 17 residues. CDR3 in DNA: TGTGCCAGCAGTGTCGGGACAGGGGGGTCTGGGGCCAACGTCCTGACTTTC. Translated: CASSVGTGGSGANVLTF.

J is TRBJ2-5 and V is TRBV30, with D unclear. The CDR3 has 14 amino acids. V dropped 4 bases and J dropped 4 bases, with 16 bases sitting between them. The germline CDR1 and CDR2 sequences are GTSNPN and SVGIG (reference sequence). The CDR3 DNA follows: TGTGCCTGGACCGTGGGCACCTCCGGAGAGACCCAGTACTTC. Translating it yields CAWTVGTSGETQYF.

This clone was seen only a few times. CDR3 protein: CASSPLRGPAPLHF. The CDR3 DNA reads TGTGCCAGCAGCCCTCTCAGGGGTCCGGCACCCCTCCACTTT. The J gene is TRBJ1-6, the V gene TRBV9; tentative D call: TRBD1 (6 bases). Deletions cut 4 bases from V and 11 bases from J, with 16 bases between. There are 14 residues in the CDR3. From germline, CDR1 is SGDLS and CDR2 YYNGEE.

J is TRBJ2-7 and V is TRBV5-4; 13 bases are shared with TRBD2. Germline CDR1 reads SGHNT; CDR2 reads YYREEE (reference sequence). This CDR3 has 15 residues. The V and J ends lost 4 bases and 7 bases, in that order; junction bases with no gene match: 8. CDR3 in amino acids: CASSPTGLAGEEQYF. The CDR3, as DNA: TGTGCCAGCAGCCCTACCGGACTAGCGGGAGAAGAGCAGTACTTC.

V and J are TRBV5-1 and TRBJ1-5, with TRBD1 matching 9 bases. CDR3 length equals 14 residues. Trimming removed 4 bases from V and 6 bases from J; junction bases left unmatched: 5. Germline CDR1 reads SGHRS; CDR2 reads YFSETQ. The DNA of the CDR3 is TGCGCCAGCAGCCTCGGGACAGGGAGTCAGCCCCAGCATTTT. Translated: CASSLGTGSQPQHF. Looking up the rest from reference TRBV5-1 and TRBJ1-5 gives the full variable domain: KAGVTQTPRYLIKTRGQQVTLSCSPISGHRSVSWYQQTPGQGLQFLFEYFSETQRNKGNFPGRFSGRQFSNSRSEMNVSTLELGDSALYLCASSLGTGSQPQHFGDGTRLSIL.

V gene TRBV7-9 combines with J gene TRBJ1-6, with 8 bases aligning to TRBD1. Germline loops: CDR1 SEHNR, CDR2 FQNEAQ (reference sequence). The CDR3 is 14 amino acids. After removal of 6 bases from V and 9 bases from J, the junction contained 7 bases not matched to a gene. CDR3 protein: CASRPQGEFSPLHF. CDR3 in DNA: TGTGCCAGCAGACCACAGGGGGAGTTTTCACCCCTCCACTTT.

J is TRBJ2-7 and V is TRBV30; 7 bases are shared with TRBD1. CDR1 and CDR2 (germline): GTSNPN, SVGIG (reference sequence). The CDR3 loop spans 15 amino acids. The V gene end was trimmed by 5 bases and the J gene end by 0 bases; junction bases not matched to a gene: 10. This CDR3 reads CAWQFGQVLSYEQYF. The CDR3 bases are TGTGCCTGGCAATTTGGACAGGTTCTCTCCTACGAGCAGTACTTC.

CDR3 residues: CAWNRGLGNEQFF. Here the CDR3 DNA reads TGTGCCTGGAACCGGGGTTTAGGTAATGAGCAGTTCTTC. The chain links TRBV30 to TRBJ2-1; TRBD2 is a possible D gene (5 bases). Germline CDR1 is GTSNPN and CDR2 is SVGIG (reference sequence). V was clipped by 4 bases and J by 7 bases, with 14 bases between them. The CDR3 has 13 residues.

CDR3 in amino acids: CASSPGNQPQHF. CDR3 in DNA: TGTGCCAGCAGTCCGGGGAATCAGCCCCAGCATTTT. The rearrangement links TRBV6-5 to TRBJ1-5; D unclear. V was cut by 5 bases and J by 4 bases, with 6 bases left in between. The germline gives CDR1 MNHEY, CDR2 SVGAGI. This CDR3 spans 12 amino acids.

The CDR3 sequence: CASSLAGERIDTQYF. The DNA for the CDR3 is TGTGCCAGCAGCTTGGCGGGAGAGAGAATAGATACGCAGTATTTT. The chain couples TRBV5-4 to TRBJ2-3, with D perhaps TRBD2 (6 bases). This CDR3 is 15 amino acids long. The germline V gene has CDR1 SGHNT and CDR2 YYREEE (reference sequence). V was pared by 0 bases and J by 5 bases, with 13 bases between.